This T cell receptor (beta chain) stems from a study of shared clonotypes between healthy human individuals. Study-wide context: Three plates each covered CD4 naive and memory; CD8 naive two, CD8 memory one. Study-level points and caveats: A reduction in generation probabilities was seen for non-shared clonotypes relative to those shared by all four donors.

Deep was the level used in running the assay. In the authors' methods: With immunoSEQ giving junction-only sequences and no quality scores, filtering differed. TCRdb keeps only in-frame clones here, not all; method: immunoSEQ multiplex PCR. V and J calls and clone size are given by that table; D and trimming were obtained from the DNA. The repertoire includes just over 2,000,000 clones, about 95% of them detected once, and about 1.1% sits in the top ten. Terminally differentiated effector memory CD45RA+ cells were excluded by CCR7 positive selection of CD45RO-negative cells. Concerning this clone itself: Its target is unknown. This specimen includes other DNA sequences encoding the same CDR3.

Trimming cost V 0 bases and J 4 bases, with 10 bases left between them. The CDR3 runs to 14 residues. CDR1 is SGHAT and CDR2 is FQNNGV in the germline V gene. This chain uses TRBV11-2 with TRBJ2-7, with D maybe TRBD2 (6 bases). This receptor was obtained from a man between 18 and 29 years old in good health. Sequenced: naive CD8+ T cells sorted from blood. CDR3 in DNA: TGTGCCAGCAGCTTAGAGGGGGGACTGTACGAGCAGTACTTC. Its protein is CASSLEGGLYEQYF. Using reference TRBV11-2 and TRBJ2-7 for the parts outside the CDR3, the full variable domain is EAGVAQSPRYKIIEKRQSVAFWCNPISGHATLYWYQQILGQGPKLLIQFQNNGVVDDSQLPKDRFSAERLKGVDSTLKIQPAKLEDSAVYLCASSLEGGLYEQYFGPGTRLTVT.